This entry concerns a single TCR beta chain. These data come from a study of blood T cell repertoires in COVID-19. Study as a whole: There were acute and convalescent COVID-19 samples, and they came from the United States, Italy and Spain.

Original analysis: Estimation of nucleated cell counts was performed using reference gene primer amplification. Sequencing was performed with immunoSEQ multiplex PCR; in TCRdb, only in-frame clones are kept and a portion is missing. That table gives V, J and clone size, and the DNA gave D and trimming. The table has about 120,000 clones, around 80% seen once. The sequenced material came from peripheral blood. The source is a woman older than 75 with acute or convalescent COVID-19.

CDR3 nucleotides: TGTGCCAGTAGTATCATGGTAGCGGAGTACAATGAGCAGTTCTTC. Its protein is CASSIMVAEYNEQFF. V is TRBV19 and J is TRBJ2-1; a weak D match, TRBD2 (6 bases). This CDR3 contains 15 residues. Trimming took off 3 bases at V and 4 bases at J, with 13 bases between the two ends. Germline V gene sequence: CDR1 LNHDA, CDR2 SQIVND (reference sequence).